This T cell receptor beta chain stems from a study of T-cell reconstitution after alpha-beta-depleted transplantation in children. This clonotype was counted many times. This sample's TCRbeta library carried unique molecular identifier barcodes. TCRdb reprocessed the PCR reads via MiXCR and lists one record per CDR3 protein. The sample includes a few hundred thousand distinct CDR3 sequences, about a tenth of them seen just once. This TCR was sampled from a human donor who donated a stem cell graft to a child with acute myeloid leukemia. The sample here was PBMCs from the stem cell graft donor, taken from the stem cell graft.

The CDR3 region is CASSLQASGRDEQFF. In DNA, the CDR3 is TGTGCCAGCAGCTTACAGGCTAGCGGGAGGGATGAGCAGTTCTTC. The chain employs TRBV7-2 and TRBJ2-1; the match to TRBD2 covers 12 bases. The CDR3 consists of 15 residues. V trimming: 2 bases; J trimming: 8 bases; junction bases outside the gene matches: 4. Germline V lookup: CDR1 SGHTA, CDR2 FQGNSA.